The 10 T cell receptor beta chains reported below all come from one sample, sequenced in a study of blood T cell repertoires in COVID-19. The assay was immunoSEQ multiplex PCR, and TCRdb's table has in-frame clones only and misses some. The sample consists of some 400,000 clones, roughly 91% of them appearing once. Sequences were obtained from PBMCs or T cells enriched from blood (not recorded which). The origin of the receptors is a woman aged 25 to 39 who had recovered from COVID-19.

The rearrangement joins TRBV7-9 to TRBJ1-4, with D possibly being TRBD1 (6 bases). The CDR3 consists of 17 residues. Germline CDR1 SEHNR, CDR2 FQNEAQ (reference sequence). V was trimmed by 5 bases and J by 7 bases, leaving 23 bases between them. In DNA form, the CDR3 reads TGTGCCAGCAGCCTCAACCTCGGGGGGCCCCGATTTGAAAAACTGTTTTTT. Protein: CASSLNLGGPRFEKLFF.

The chain links TRBV9 to TRBJ1-4; possibly TRBD1 for D (5 bases). CDR1 is SGDLS, CDR2 YYNGEE, per germline. The CDR3 runs 14 residues. Trimming cost V 0 bases and J 4 bases, with 7 bases left between them. CDR3 sequence (DNA): TGTGCCAGCAGCGTAGGGGGCCATAATGAAAAACTGTTTTTT. Its translation is CASSVGGHNEKLFF.

This chain connects TRBV5-5 to TRBJ1-5, with 8 bases that match TRBD1. The CDR3 is made up of 19 amino acids. From germline, CDR1 is SGHKS and CDR2 YYEKEE (reference sequence). Unmatched junction bases numbered 14, after V lost 2 bases and J lost 1 base. The DNA of the CDR3 is TGTGCCAGCAGCTTCAACCAACAGGGGGATCTTTGCAGCAATCAGCCCCAGCATTTT. Its translation: CASSFNQQGDLCSNQPQHF.

The chain couples TRBV28 to TRBJ2-7, with TRBD2 matching over 12 bases. Germline CDR1 is MDHEN and CDR2 is SYDVKM. The CDR3 is 14 amino acids. After removal of 6 bases from V and 9 bases from J, the junction contained 9 bases not matched to a gene. CDR3 in amino acids: CASSRTSGIRGQYF. As DNA, the CDR3 is TGTGCCAGCAGCCGGACTAGCGGGATTCGCGGGCAGTACTTC.

The CDR3, as DNA: TGTGCCAGTAGTAATCTAGCGATCCACAATGAGCAGTTCTTC. It encodes CASSNLAIHNEQFF. The chain carries TRBV19 and TRBJ2-1; TRBD2 might be the D (6 bases). CDR1 and CDR2 (germline): LNHDA, SQIVND (reference sequence). Trimming stripped 4 bases from V and 5 bases from J, with 12 bases between. The CDR3 is 14 amino acids. Full variable domain (missing parts from reference TRBV19 and TRBJ2-1): DGGITQSPKYLFRKEGQNVTLSCEQNLNHDAMYWYRQDPGQGLRLIYYSQIVNDFQKGDIAEGYSVSREKKESFPLTVTSAQKNPTAFYLCASSNLAIHNEQFFGPGTRLTVL.

This clone was picked up one time. The J gene is TRBJ2-7, the V gene TRBV19, with a weak D call TRBD2 (6 bases). The ends were cut back, 6 bases at V and 0 bases at J, with 12 bases in the middle. CDR1 LNHDA and CDR2 SQIVND come from the germline V gene (reference sequence). This CDR3 contains 14 residues. CDR3 sequence (DNA): TGTGCCAGTAGGGAGGGCGGAACCTCCTACGAGCAGTACTTC. Residues: CASREGGTSYEQYF.

CDR3 loop: CASSLDASGRYNEQFF. CDR3 sequence (DNA): TGCGCCAGCAGCTTGGATGCTAGCGGAAGATACAATGAGCAGTTCTTC. J is TRBJ2-1 and V is TRBV5-1, with 7 positions matching TRBD2. V gave up 0 bases and J gave up 4 bases; unmatched junction bases: 7. CDR3 length: 16 residues. Germline CDR1 and CDR2: SGHRS and YFSETQ.

The chain joins TRBV19 to TRBJ1-5; D is ambiguous. This CDR3 contains 14 residues. V shed 3 bases and J shed 5 bases, with 11 bases lying between them. Germline CDR1 is LNHDA and CDR2 is SQIVND (reference sequence). The CDR3 spells CASSIYGEDQPQHF. CDR3 DNA: TGTGCCAGTAGTATTTATGGGGAGGATCAGCCCCAGCATTTT.

V gene TRBV2 combines with J gene TRBJ2-3; 8 bases match TRBD2. Germline-derived CDR1 and CDR2 are SNHLY and FYNNEI. This CDR3 contains 15 residues. J gave up 2 bases and V 10 bases, and 11 bases lay outside the gene matches. In DNA form, the CDR3 reads TGTGCCACCCTCCGAACTAGCGGTTCCACAGATACGCAGTATTTT. The encoded protein is CATLRTSGSTDTQYF.

The chain combines TRBV15 with TRBJ1-1; 7 bases are a match to TRBD1. V trimming: 4 bases; J trimming: 4 bases; junction bases outside the gene matches: 6. CDR3 length equals 14 residues. The germline gives CDR1 LNHNV, CDR2 YYDKDF (reference sequence). The CDR3 here is CATSKRGRVTEAFF. The CDR3 DNA sequence: TGTGCCACCAGCAAAAGGGGGCGCGTCACTGAAGCTTTCTTT.